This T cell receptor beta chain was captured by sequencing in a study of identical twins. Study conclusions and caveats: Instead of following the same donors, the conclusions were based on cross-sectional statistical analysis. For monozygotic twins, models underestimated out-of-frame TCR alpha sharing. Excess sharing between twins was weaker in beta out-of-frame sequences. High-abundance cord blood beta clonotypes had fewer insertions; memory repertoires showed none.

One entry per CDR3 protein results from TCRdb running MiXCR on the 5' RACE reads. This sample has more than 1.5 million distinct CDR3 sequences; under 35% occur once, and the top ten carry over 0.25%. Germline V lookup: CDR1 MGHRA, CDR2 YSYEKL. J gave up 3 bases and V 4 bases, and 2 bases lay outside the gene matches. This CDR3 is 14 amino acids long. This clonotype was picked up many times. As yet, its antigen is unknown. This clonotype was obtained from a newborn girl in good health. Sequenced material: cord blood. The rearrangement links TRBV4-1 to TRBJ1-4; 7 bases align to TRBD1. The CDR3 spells CASSRQGSNEKLFF. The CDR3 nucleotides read TGCGCCAGCAGCCGACAGGGATCTAATGAAAAACTGTTTTTT.